This T cell receptor beta chain was identified during a study of blood T cell repertoires in COVID-19. There are 12 residues in the CDR3. The germline V gene has CDR1 SNHLY and CDR2 FYNNEI. Trimming took off 4 bases at V and 0 bases at J, with 4 bases between the two ends. Recruited during active infection, patients (from Seattle) were subsequently followed longitudinally. In the original processing: Reference gene primer amplification in the assay estimated nucleated cell counts. The data were produced by immunoSEQ multiplex PCR, yet TCRdb's version contains in-frame clones alone and is incomplete. V, J and clone size are those of that table, while D and trimming were read from the DNA. The data hold about 350,000 clones, with around 90% observed a single time.

The V and J genes are TRBV2 and TRBJ2-7, with D unresolved. Material: peripheral blood. The source is a woman aged 55-70 years with COVID-19, enrolled during active disease. DNA for the CDR3: TGTGCCAGCAGTGCTACCTCCTACGAGCAGTACTTC. Residues: CASSATSYEQYF.